The clone carrying this TCR beta chain was recorded a few times. Its specificity is unknown. From the 5' RACE reads, TCRdb called clonotypes with MiXCR, one entry per CDR3 protein. The top ten hold about 6.8% of the sample, which has around 540,000 distinct CDR3 sequences, approximately 11% seen once. V lost 6 bases, J lost 2 bases, and 19 bases lay in between. The germline V gene has CDR1 DFQATT and CDR2 SNEGSKA (reference sequence). This CDR3 has 15 residues. This entry comes from a study of CD8 T cells in ankylosing spondylitis. General study points: Under 10 highly homologous variants formed a TCR beta motif that appeared characteristic of ankylosing spondylitis blood.

The sequencing sample was made of blood, either unsorted or a sorted T cell fraction (not recorded which). This clonotype was obtained from a male donor with ankylosing spondylitis. The rearrangement links TRBV20-1 to TRBJ2-5, with a weak D call TRBD2 (6 bases). The CDR3 region is CSAHGGAGSQETQYF. Written as DNA, the CDR3 is TGCAGTGCCCATGGCGGGGCAGGCTCACAAGAGACCCAGTACTTC.